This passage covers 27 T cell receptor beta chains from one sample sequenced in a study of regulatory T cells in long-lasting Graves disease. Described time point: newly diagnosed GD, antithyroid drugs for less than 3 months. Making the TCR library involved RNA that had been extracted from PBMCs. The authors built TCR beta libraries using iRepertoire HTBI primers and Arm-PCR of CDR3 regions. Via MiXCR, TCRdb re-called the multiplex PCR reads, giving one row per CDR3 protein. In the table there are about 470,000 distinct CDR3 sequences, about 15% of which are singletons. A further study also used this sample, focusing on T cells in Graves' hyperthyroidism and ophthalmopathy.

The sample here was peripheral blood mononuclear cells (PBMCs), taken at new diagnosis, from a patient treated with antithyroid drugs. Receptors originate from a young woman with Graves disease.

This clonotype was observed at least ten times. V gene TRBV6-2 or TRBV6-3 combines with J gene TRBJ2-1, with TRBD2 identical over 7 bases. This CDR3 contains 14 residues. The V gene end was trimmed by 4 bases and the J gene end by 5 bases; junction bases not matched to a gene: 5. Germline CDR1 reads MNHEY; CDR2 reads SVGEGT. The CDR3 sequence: CASSLTLANNEQFF. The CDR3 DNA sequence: TGTGCCAGCAGTTTGACACTAGCGAACAATGAGCAGTTCTTC.

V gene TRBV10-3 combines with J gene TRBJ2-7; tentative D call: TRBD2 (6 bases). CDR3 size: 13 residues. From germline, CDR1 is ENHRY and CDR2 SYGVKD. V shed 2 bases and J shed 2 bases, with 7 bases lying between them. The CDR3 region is CAISEKRAYEQYF. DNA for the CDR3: TGTGCCATCAGTGAGAAGCGGGCCTACGAGCAGTACTTC.

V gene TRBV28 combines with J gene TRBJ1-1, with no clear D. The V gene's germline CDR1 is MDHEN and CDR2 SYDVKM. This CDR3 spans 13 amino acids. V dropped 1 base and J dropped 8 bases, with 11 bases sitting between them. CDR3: CASSLLAGIEAFF. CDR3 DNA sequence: TGTGCCAGCAGTTTATTAGCTGGGATCGAAGCTTTCTTT.

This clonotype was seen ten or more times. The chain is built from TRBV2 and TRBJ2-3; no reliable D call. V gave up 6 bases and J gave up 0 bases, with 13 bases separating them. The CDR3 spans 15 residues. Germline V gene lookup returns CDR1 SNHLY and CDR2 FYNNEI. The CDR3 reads CASRLDLTSTDTQYF. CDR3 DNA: TGTGCCAGCAGGTTAGACTTAACTAGCACAGATACGCAGTATTTT.

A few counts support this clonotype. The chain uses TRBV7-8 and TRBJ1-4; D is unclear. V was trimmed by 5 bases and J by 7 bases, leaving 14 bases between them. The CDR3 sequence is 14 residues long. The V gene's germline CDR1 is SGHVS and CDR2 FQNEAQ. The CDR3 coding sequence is TGTGCCAGCAGCAGCGGGTCCGGAAGTGAAAAACTGTTTTTT. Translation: CASSSGSGSEKLFF. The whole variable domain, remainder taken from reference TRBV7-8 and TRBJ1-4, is GAGVSQSPRYKVAKRGQDVALRCDPISGHVSLFWYQQALGQGPEFLTYFQNEAQLDKSGLPSDRFFAERPEGSVSTLKIQRTQQEDSAVYLCASSSGSGSEKLFFGSGTQLSVL.

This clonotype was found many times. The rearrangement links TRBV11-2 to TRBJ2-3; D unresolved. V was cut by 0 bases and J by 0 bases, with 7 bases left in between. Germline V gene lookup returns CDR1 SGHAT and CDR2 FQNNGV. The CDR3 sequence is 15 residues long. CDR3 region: CASSLDLPSTDTQYF. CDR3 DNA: TGTGCCAGCAGCTTAGATCTTCCCAGCACAGATACGCAGTATTTT.

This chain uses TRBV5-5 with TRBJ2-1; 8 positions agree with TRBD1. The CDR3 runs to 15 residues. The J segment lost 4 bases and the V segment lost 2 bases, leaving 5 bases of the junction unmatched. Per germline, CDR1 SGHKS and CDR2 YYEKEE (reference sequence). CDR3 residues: CASSFRDRRYNEQFF. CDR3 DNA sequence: TGTGCCAGCAGCTTCCGGGACAGGCGTTACAATGAGCAGTTCTTC.

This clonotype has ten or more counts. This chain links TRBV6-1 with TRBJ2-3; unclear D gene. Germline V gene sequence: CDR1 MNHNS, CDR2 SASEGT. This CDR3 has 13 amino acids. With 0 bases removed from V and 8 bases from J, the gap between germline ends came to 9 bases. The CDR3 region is CASSEAPGGTQYF. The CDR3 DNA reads TGTGCCAGCAGTGAAGCCCCCGGTGGTACGCAGTATTTT.

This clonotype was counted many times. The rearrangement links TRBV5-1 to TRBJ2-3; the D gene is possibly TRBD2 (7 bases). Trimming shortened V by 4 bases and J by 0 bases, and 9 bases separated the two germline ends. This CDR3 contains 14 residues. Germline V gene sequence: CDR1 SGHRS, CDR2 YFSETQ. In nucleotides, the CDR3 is TGCGCCAGCAGCGGGGGGGGCAGCACAGATACGCAGTATTTT. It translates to CASSGGGSTDTQYF.

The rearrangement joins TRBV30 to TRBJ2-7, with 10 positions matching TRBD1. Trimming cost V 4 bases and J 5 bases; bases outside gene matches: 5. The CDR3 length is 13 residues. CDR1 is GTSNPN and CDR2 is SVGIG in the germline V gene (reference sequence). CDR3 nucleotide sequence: TGTGCCTGGACGGGACAGGGGTCAAACGAGCAGTACTTC. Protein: CAWTGQGSNEQYF.

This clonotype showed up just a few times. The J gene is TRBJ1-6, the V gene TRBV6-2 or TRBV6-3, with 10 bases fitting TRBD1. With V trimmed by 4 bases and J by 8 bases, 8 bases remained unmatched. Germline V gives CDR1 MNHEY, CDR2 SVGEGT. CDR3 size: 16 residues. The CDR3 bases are TGTGCCAGCAGTTCACAACCGGGACAGGGGTATTCACCCCTCCACTTT. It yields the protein CASSSQPGQGYSPLHF.

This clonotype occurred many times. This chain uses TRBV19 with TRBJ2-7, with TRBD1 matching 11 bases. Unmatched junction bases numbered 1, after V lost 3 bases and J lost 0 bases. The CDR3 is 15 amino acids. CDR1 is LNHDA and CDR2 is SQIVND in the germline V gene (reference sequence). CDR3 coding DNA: TGTGCCAGTAGTATCGGGACAGGGGGCTCCTACGAGCAGTACTTC. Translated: CASSIGTGGSYEQYF. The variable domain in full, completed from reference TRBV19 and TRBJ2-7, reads DGGITQSPKYLFRKEGQNVTLSCEQNLNHDAMYWYRQDPGQGLRLIYYSQIVNDFQKGDIAEGYSVSREKKESFPLTVTSAQKNPTAFYLCASSIGTGGSYEQYFGPGTRLTVT.

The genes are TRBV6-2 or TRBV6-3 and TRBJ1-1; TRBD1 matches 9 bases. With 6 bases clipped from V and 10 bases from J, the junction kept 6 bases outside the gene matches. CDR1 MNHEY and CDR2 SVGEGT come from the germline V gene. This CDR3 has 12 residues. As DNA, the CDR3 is TGTGCCAGCAGCTGGACAGGGGATGGAGCTTTCTTT. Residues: CASSWTGDGAFF.

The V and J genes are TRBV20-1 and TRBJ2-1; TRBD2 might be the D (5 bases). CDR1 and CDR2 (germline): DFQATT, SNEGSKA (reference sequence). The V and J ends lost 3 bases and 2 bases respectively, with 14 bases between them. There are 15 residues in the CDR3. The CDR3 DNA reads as TGCAGTGCTAGGCCCCGAGCGGTAACCTACAATGAGCAGTTCTTC. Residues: CSARPRAVTYNEQFF.

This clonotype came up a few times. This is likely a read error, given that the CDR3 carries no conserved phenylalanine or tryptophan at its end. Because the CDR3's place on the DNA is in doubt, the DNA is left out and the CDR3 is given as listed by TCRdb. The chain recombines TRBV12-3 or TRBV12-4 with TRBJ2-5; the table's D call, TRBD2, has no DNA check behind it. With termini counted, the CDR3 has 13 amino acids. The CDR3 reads CASSLGEGTSGVM.

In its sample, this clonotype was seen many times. CDR3 loop: CASSRDTFYGYTF. The CDR3 nucleotides read TGTGCCAGCAGCCGGGACACCTTCTATGGCTACACCTTC. The chain joins TRBV12-3 or TRBV12-4 to TRBJ1-2, with D tentatively TRBD1 (6 bases). The CDR3 loop spans 13 amino acids. The germline V and J ends were trimmed by 6 bases and 4 bases, with 12 bases remaining between them.

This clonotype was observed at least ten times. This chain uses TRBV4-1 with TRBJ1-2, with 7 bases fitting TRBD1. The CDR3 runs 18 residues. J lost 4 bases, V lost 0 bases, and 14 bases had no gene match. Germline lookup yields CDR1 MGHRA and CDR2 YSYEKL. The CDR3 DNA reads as TGCGCCAGCAGCCAAGAGGGGAAACAGGGGAGAGAGGGCTATGGCTACACCTTC. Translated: CASSQEGKQGREGYGYTF.

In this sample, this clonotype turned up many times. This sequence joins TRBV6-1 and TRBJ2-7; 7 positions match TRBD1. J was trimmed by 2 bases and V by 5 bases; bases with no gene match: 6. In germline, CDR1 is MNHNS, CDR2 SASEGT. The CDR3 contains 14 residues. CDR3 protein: CASSPGQITYEQYF. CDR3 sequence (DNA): TGTGCCAGCAGTCCGGGACAGATCACCTACGAGCAGTACTTC.

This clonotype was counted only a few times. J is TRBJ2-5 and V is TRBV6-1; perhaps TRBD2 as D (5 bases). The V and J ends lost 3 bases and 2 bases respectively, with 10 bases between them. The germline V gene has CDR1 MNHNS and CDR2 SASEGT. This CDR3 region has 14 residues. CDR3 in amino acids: CASSDWTGQETQYF. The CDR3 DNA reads TGTGCCAGCAGTGACTGGACTGGACAAGAGACCCAGTACTTC.

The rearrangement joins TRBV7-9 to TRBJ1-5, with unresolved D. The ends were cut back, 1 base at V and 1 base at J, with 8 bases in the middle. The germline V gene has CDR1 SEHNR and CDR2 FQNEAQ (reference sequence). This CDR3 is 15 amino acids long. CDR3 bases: TGTGCCAGCAGCTTAGTAGCGGGGAGCAATCAGCCCCAGCATTTT. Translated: CASSLVAGSNQPQHF. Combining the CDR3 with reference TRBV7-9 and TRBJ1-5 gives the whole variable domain DTGVSQNPRHKITKRGQNVTFRCDPISEHNRLYWYRQTLGQGPEFLTYFQNEAQLEKSRLLSDRFSAERPKGSFSTLEIQRTEQGDSAMYLCASSLVAGSNQPQHFGDGTRLSIL.

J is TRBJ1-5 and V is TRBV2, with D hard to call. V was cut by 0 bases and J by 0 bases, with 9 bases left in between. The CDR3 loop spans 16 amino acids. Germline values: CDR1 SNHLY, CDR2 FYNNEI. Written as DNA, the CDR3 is TGTGCCAGCAGTGAAGCGTCCGGACGTAGCAATCAGCCCCAGCATTTT. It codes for CASSEASGRSNQPQHF.

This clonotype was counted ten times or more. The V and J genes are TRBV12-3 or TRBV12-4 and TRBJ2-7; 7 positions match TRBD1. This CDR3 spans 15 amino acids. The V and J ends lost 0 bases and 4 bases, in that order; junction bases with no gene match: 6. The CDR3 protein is CASSLAPGGYYEQYF. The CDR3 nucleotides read TGTGCCAGCAGTTTAGCGCCAGGGGGTTATTACGAGCAGTACTTC.

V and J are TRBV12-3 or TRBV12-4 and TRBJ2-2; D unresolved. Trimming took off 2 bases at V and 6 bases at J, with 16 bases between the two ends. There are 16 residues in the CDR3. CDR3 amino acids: CASSLLLPGRAGELFF. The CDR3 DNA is TGTGCCAGCAGTTTACTTCTGCCAGGAAGAGCCGGGGAGCTGTTTTTT.

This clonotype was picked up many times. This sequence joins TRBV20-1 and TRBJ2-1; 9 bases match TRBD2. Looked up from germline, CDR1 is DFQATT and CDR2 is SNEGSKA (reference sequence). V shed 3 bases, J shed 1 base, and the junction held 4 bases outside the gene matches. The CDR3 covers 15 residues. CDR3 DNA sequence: TGCAGTGCTAGTACGCGGGAGGGGTCCTACAATGAGCAGTTCTTC. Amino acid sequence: CSASTREGSYNEQFF.

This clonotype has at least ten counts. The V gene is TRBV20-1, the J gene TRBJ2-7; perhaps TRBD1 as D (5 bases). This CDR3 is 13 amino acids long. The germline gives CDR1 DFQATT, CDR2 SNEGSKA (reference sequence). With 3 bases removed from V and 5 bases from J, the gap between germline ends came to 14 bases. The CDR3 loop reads CSARGPASHEQYF. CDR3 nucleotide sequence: TGCAGTGCTAGGGGGCCAGCCAGCCACGAGCAGTACTTC.

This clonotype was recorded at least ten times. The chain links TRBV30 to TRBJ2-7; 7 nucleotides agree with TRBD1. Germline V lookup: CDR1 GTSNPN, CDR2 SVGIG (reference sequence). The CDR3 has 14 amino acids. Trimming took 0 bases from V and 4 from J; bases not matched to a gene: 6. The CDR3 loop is CAWSVGTVLYEQYF. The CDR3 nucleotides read TGTGCCTGGAGTGTAGGGACAGTACTTTACGAGCAGTACTTC.

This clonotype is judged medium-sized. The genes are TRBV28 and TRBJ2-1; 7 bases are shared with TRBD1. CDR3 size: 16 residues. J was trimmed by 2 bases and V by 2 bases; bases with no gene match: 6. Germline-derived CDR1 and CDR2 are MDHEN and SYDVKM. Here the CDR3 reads CASSLQGTETYNEQFF. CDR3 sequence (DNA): TGTGCCAGCAGTTTACAAGGGACAGAAACCTACAATGAGCAGTTCTTC.